The 10 T cell receptor beta chains below were found in one sample sequenced in a study of CD8+CD57+ T cells in acquired aplastic anemia. Genomic DNA was employed as the template in profiling TCR beta VDJ and CDR3. MiXCR, run by TCRdb on the reads, gives a single entry per CDR3 protein. The repertoire holds around 290,000 distinct CDR3 sequences, with 45% to 65% as singletons. Flow cytometry had shown expanded CD8+CD57+ cells in the patients chosen for sequencing. The source material was sorted CD4+, CD8+, or CD8+CD57+ T cells (not recorded which) from PBMCs. Receptors originate from a human donor with aplastic anemia.

The chain uses TRBV7-8 and TRBJ2-1; D is unresolved. Germline CDR1 is SGHVS and CDR2 is FQNEAQ. Trimming stripped 5 bases from V and 8 bases from J, with 13 bases between. The CDR3 runs 13 residues. CDR3 DNA sequence: TGTGCCAGCAGCGTTGGCGAGATCGATGAGCAGTTCTTC. Translated, it gives CASSVGEIDEQFF.

This clonotype has ten or more counts. The chain uses TRBV7-9 and TRBJ1-6; D ambiguous. The CDR3 runs 13 residues. Germline CDR1 is SEHNR and CDR2 is FQNEAQ (reference sequence). V was pared by 1 base and J by 9 bases, with 7 bases between. The CDR3 DNA follows: TGTGCCAGCAGCTTAGAGGACGGTTCACCCCTCCACTTT. Protein: CASSLEDGSPLHF.

A few counts support this clonotype. The gene calls are TRBV24-1 and TRBJ1-1, with a possible D match to TRBD1 (5 bases). V was clipped by 3 bases and J by 7 bases, with 14 bases between them. CDR1 and CDR2 from the germline V gene are KGHDR and SFDVKD. This CDR3 has 14 residues. CDR3 nucleotide sequence: TGTGCCACCAGTGATGCGGGGGGGGAGCATGAAGCTTTCTTT. As protein: CATSDAGGEHEAFF.

Only a few counts were recorded for this clonotype. The chain combines TRBV7-9 with TRBJ2-5; D is possibly TRBD1 or TRBD2 (6 bases each). This CDR3 is built from 16 residues. V lost 5 bases and J lost 7, with 23 bases in between. CDR1 and CDR2 (germline): SEHNR, FQNEAQ (reference sequence). The CDR3 nucleotides read TGTGCCAGCAGCCTCAACCGAGGGGGAGCCGGGGGGACCCAGTACTTC. Protein: CASSLNRGGAGGTQYF.

This clonotype was recorded at least ten times. The chain carries TRBV7-8 and TRBJ1-4; TRBD1 is a possible D gene (5 bases). The CDR3 runs to 15 residues. Germline V gives CDR1 SGHVS, CDR2 FQNEAQ. Trimming shortened V by 5 bases and J by 8 bases, and 18 bases separated the two germline ends. Written as DNA, the CDR3 is TGTGCCAGCAGCAGCCGGGACCCCGGCCGGGAAAAACTGTTTTTT. Its protein is CASSSRDPGREKLFF.

With respect to this clonotype: A read error may account for a junction end that differs from germline. The V gene is TRBV7-7, the J gene TRBJ2-3; 10 bases are a match to TRBD2. This CDR3 contains 15 residues. Per germline, CDR1 SSHAT and CDR2 FNYEAQ (reference sequence). This chain's CDR3 is CASSLDLAGVDTQYF. The CDR3 region has the DNA TGTGCTAGCAGCTTAGACCTAGCGGGGGTAGATACGCAGTATTTT. The entire variable domain, with the rest obtained from reference TRBV7-7 and TRBJ2-3, is as follows: GAGVSQSPRYKVTKRGQDVTLRCDPISSHATLYWYQQALGQGPEFLTYFNYEAQPDKSGLPSDRFSAERPEGSISTLTIQRTEQRDSAMYRCASSLDLAGVDTQYFGPGTRLTVL.

Many counts were recorded for this clonotype. V usage is TRBV6-5 and J usage is TRBJ2-5, with 8 bases that match TRBD1. The CDR3 length is 14 residues. V lost 2 bases and J lost 2; bases outside the gene matches: 1. The germline V gene encodes CDR1 MNHEY and CDR2 SVGAGI. CDR3 bases: TGTGCCAGCAGTTACCAGGGGGCGCAAGAGACCCAGTACTTC. Translating gives CASSYQGAQETQYF.

Points on this clonotype: A much larger clone is a single base away; this may be a read error. This chain links TRBV2 with TRBJ1-1; no definite D call. The CDR3 extends over 14 amino acids. V lost 2 bases to trimming and J lost 3 bases, with 10 bases between them. From germline, CDR1 is SNHLY and CDR2 FYNNEI. The CDR3 DNA reads as TGTGCCAGCAGTGAACAGAGGGCGGACACTGAAGCTTTCTTT. Translated, it gives CASSEQRADTEAFF.

This clonotype was observed many times. The chain links TRBV6-4 to TRBJ1-6, with D tentatively TRBD1 (5 bases). V was trimmed by 2 bases and J by 2 bases, leaving 25 bases between them. This CDR3 region has 21 residues. Germline V gene data show CDR1 as MRHNA and CDR2 as SNTAGT. This CDR3 is CASSDPPALDLTDAYNSPLHF. The CDR3 bases are TGTGCCAGCAGTGACCCCCCCGCCTTAGACCTGACAGACGCCTATAATTCACCCCTCCACTTT.

V and J are TRBV20-1 and TRBJ2-3, with 9 bases identical to TRBD2. Per the germline V gene, CDR1 is DFQATT and CDR2 is SNEGSKA (reference sequence). Unmatched junction bases numbered 3, after V lost 5 bases and J lost 6 bases. CDR3 size: 12 residues. The CDR3 reads CSAPREGDTQYF. As DNA, the CDR3 is TGCAGTGCTCCGCGGGAGGGCGATACGCAGTATTTT.